The 27 T cell receptor beta chains in this list originate from one sample, sequenced in a study of T-cell memory formation after mild COVID-19. TCRdb ran MiXCR on the 5' RACE reads and lists one entry per CDR3 protein. The sample has about 420,000 distinct CDR3 sequences, about 22% seen once; the top ten hold around 13%. Sequencing used PBMCs or a T cell subset sorted from them (not recorded which). These receptors were collected from an adult woman who had mild COVID-19 (a few samples of this study predate the infection). Cell type and time point are not known.

This clonotype showed up just a few times. This chain connects TRBV20-1 to TRBJ2-3, with 7 bases aligning to TRBD2. This CDR3 has 14 amino acids. CDR1 is DFQATT, CDR2 SNEGSKA, per germline (reference sequence). Unmatched junction bases numbered 9, after V lost 3 bases and J lost 6 bases. The CDR3 DNA sequence: TGCAGTGCTAGGGGCCCGACTAGCTCGGATACGCAGTATTTT. Its translation: CSARGPTSSDTQYF.

The rearrangement joins TRBV7-9 to TRBJ2-7, with unresolved D. The CDR3 totals 12 residues. Between the trimmed V and J ends, which lost 5 bases and 4 bases, there was a span of 9 bases. Germline lookup yields CDR1 SEHNR and CDR2 FQNEAQ (reference sequence). The CDR3 coding sequence is TGTGCCAGCAGCCCGAGCACTTACGAGCAGTACTTC. Encoded protein: CASSPSTYEQYF.

This clonotype was seen a handful of times. The rearrangement uses TRBV6-5 and TRBJ2-6; D remains unclear. Trimming took off 2 bases at V and 0 bases at J, with 5 bases between the two ends. The length of the CDR3 is 15 residues. CDR1 MNHEY and CDR2 SVGAGI come from the germline V gene. The CDR3 loop reads CASSYGSSGANVLTF. The CDR3 nucleotides read TGTGCCAGCAGTTACGGGTCCTCTGGGGCCAACGTCCTGACTTTC.

In this sample, this clonotype turned up a few times. The rearrangement links TRBV6-5 to TRBJ2-3; 7 bases line up with TRBD2. The CDR3 has 14 residues. With V trimmed by 6 bases and J by 4 bases, 7 bases remained unmatched. Germline assignment: CDR1 MNHEY and CDR2 SVGAGI. CDR3 in amino acids: CASRRGLVPDTQYF. CDR3 in DNA: TGTGCCAGCAGGCGCGGACTAGTACCAGATACGCAGTATTTT.

V gene TRBV4-1 combines with J gene TRBJ2-3; possibly TRBD1 for D (5 bases). With 1 base removed from V and 3 bases from J, the gap between germline ends came to 11 bases. Germline V gene data show CDR1 as MGHRA and CDR2 as YSYEKL. The length of the CDR3 is 15 residues. CDR3 nucleotide sequence: TGCGCCAGCAGCCAAGCTGAAGACAGAACAGATACGCAGTATTTT. Protein: CASSQAEDRTDTQYF.

This clonotype has more than one count but fewer than ten. V and J are TRBV11-1 and TRBJ2-7, with a possible D match to TRBD2 (6 bases). CDR1 is SGHAT, CDR2 FQDESV, per germline (reference sequence). V gave up 5 bases and J gave up 7 bases, with 15 bases separating them. The CDR3 extends over 13 amino acids. The DNA for the CDR3 is TGTGCCAGCAGCCGGGACTTACTTTCGGAGCAGTACTTC. Its protein is CASSRDLLSEQYF.

The rearrangement uses TRBV6-5 and TRBJ1-5; tentative D call: TRBD1 (6 bases). Trimming took 6 bases from V and 0 from J, leaving 9 bases between them. The CDR3 covers 14 residues. Germline V gene lookup returns CDR1 MNHEY and CDR2 SVGAGI. CDR3 region: CASRRGSSNQPQHF. Written as DNA, the CDR3 is TGTGCCAGCAGGAGGGGGAGTAGCAATCAGCCCCAGCATTTT.

This clonotype was recorded at least ten times. This sequence joins TRBV9 and TRBJ2-1; D uncertain. The CDR3 sequence is 12 residues long. The germline gives CDR1 SGDLS, CDR2 YYNGEE. V was pared by 0 bases and J by 5 bases, with 3 bases between. The DNA for the CDR3 is TGTGCCAGCAGCGTAGGGGACAATGAGCAGTTCTTC. This codes for CASSVGDNEQFF.

The J gene is TRBJ1-5, the V gene TRBV7-9; 9 bases match TRBD1. V was pared by 4 bases and J by 5 bases, with 6 bases of the junction left unmatched. Looked up from germline, CDR1 is SEHNR and CDR2 is FQNEAQ (reference sequence). The CDR3 sequence is 15 residues long. The CDR3 sequence is CASSSPRTGDQPQHF. DNA of the CDR3: TGTGCCAGCAGCTCCCCCCGGACAGGGGATCAGCCCCAGCATTTT.

The chain combines TRBV7-2 with TRBJ2-5, with D uncertain. V lost 1 base and J 5 bases, leaving 14 bases between the germline ends. Germline V gene sequence: CDR1 SGHTA, CDR2 FQGNSA. The CDR3 covers 15 residues. CDR3 protein: CASSLGGAVRETQYF. CDR3 DNA sequence: TGTGCCAGCAGCTTAGGCGGTGCAGTGCGGGAGACCCAGTACTTC.

This clonotype came up many times. This chain uses TRBV18 with TRBJ1-2, with D perhaps TRBD1 (6 bases). CDR1 is KGHSH, CDR2 LQKENI, per germline. Trimming removed 5 bases at V and 14 bases at J, with 15 bases between. The CDR3 contains 11 residues. CDR3 sequence: CASSSGQTGTF. In DNA form, the CDR3 reads TGTGCCAGCTCATCAGGACAGACGGGTACCTTC.

This clonotype appeared a single time. The chain combines TRBV19 with TRBJ2-3; D might be TRBD1 (6 bases). The CDR3 contains 14 residues. Germline V gene data show CDR1 as LNHDA and CDR2 as SQIVND (reference sequence). Trimming shortened V by 4 bases and J by 3 bases, and 11 bases separated the two germline ends. This CDR3 is CASSKRDTTDTQYF. CDR3 DNA sequence: TGTGCCAGTAGTAAAAGGGACACTACAGATACGCAGTATTTT.

Only a few counts were recorded for this clonotype. This sequence joins TRBV12-3 or TRBV12-4 and TRBJ1-2; no firm D call. CDR3 size: 15 residues. V was shortened by 3 bases and J by 3 bases, with 14 bases between the two germline ends. The CDR3 nucleotides read TGTGCCAGCAGTTTCACTAGCCGGGAGTACTATGGCTACACCTTC. This codes for CASSFTSREYYGYTF.

This clonotype was counted only a few times. The chain joins TRBV7-9 to TRBJ2-1; a possible D gene is TRBD2 (5 bases). Trimming left V 6 bases short and J 7 bases short, with 19 bases between. From germline, CDR1 is SEHNR and CDR2 FQNEAQ (reference sequence). This CDR3 contains 15 residues. CDR3 region: CASRDLKRTGNEQFF. The CDR3 nucleotides are TGTGCCAGCAGGGACCTTAAACGAACGGGGAATGAGCAGTTCTTC.

The chain has TRBV6-2 or TRBV6-3 and TRBJ2-5; the match to TRBD1 covers 7 bases. J was trimmed by 5 bases and V by 6 bases; bases with no gene match: 6. Germline CDR1 is MNHEY and CDR2 is SVGEGT. The CDR3 covers 13 residues. The CDR3 region is CASRVGGGETQYF. The CDR3 DNA sequence: TGTGCCAGCAGGGTAGGGGGCGGGGAGACCCAGTACTTC.

This clonotype was seen a handful of times. The V and J genes are TRBV12-3 or TRBV12-4 and TRBJ2-2; 8 bases line up with TRBD1. The CDR3 is 14 amino acids. J lost 3 bases, V lost 7 bases, and 4 bases had no gene match. This CDR3 is CASTLTGDTGELFF. The DNA of the CDR3 is TGTGCCAGCACCCTGACAGGGGACACCGGGGAGCTGTTTTTT.

This clonotype came up a few times. This chain uses TRBV5-1 with TRBJ1-2, with D unresolved. The CDR3 extends over 14 amino acids. Trimming shortened V by 6 bases and J by 6 bases, and 18 bases separated the two germline ends. Germline assignment: CDR1 SGHRS and CDR2 YFSETQ. CDR3 bases: TGCGCCAGCACCTCCCAAAGGGAAGTTGATGGCTACACCTTC. Translation gives CASTSQREVDGYTF.

The rearrangement links TRBV15 to TRBJ1-2; D gene unclear. The germline gives CDR1 LNHNV, CDR2 YYDKDF (reference sequence). Trimming shortened V by 2 bases and J by 1 base, and 11 bases separated the two germline ends. The CDR3 covers 15 residues. The CDR3 here is CATSRPEEGNYGYTF. The CDR3 nucleotides read TGTGCCACCAGCAGACCGGAGGAGGGTAACTATGGCTACACCTTC.

This chain links TRBV9 with TRBJ2-1; TRBD2 agrees at 7 bases. Germline values: CDR1 SGDLS, CDR2 YYNGEE. The length of the CDR3 is 15 residues. The V segment lost 6 bases and the J segment 8 bases; nucleotides outside the gene matches: 14. This CDR3 reads CASTPSGVRTDEQFF. The CDR3 DNA follows: TGTGCCAGCACCCCAAGCGGGGTACGTACGGATGAGCAGTTCTTC.

This clonotype was seen more than once but under ten times. The V gene is TRBV7-9, the J gene TRBJ2-5; 9 bases map to TRBD1. The CDR3 contains 13 residues. Germline trimming cut 7 bases from V and 5 bases from J; bases unmatched to any gene: 5. Germline CDR1 reads SEHNR; CDR2 reads FQNEAQ (reference sequence). For the CDR3, the DNA is TGTGCCAGCATCGGACAGGGGCTGGAGACCCAGTACTTC. This sequence encodes CASIGQGLETQYF. The entire variable domain, with the rest obtained from reference TRBV7-9 and TRBJ2-5, is as follows: DTGVSQNPRHKITKRGQNVTFRCDPISEHNRLYWYRQTLGQGPEFLTYFQNEAQLEKSRLLSDRFSAERPKGSFSTLEIQRTEQGDSAMYLCASIGQGLETQYFGPGTRLLVL.

V is TRBV7-9 and J is TRBJ1-6; D is undetermined. V was cut by 4 bases and J by 13 bases, with 14 bases left in between. The germline CDR1 and CDR2 sequences are SEHNR and FQNEAQ (reference sequence). The CDR3 has 13 amino acids. The CDR3 coding sequence is TGTGCCAGCAGCTCGCCCGACCGCGGGCCCCTCCACTTT. It encodes CASSSPDRGPLHF.

The rearrangement links TRBV19 to TRBJ2-1; tentative D call: TRBD2 (6 bases). Trimming cost V 3 bases and J 4 bases, with 10 bases left between them. Germline V gene sequence: CDR1 LNHDA, CDR2 SQIVND (reference sequence). This CDR3 has 14 amino acids. The CDR3 bases are TGTGCCAGTAGTATCTTGGGACTTTACAATGAGCAGTTCTTC. Protein product: CASSILGLYNEQFF.

The genes are TRBV6-5 and TRBJ2-5, with D perhaps being TRBD1 or TRBD2 (5 bases each). Germline CDR1 MNHEY, CDR2 SVGAGI. The CDR3 sequence is 11 residues long. Trimming took 0 bases from V and 9 from J, leaving 5 bases between them. CDR3 bases: TGTGCCAGCAGTTACTCGGGGGCCCAGTACTTC. Protein: CASSYSGAQYF.

This clonotype has more than one count but fewer than ten. V gene TRBV29-1 combines with J gene TRBJ2-2; the match to TRBD2 covers 8 bases. Germline lookup yields CDR1 SQVTM and CDR2 ANQGSEA. This CDR3 region has 15 residues. Losses at the gene ends were 5 bases for V and 2 bases for J; bases not matched to a gene: 7. DNA for the CDR3: TGCAGCGTTAGAGGGACTAGGGACAACACCGGGGAGCTGTTTTTT. Translated, it gives CSVRGTRDNTGELFF.

The chain is built from TRBV30 and TRBJ2-2; D unclear. The CDR3 runs 14 residues. Germline V CDR1 and CDR2: GTSNPN, SVGIG (reference sequence). The ends were cut back, 7 bases at V and 6 bases at J, with 18 bases in the middle. The CDR3 loop reads CALGLGSVPGELFF. Written as DNA, the CDR3 is TGTGCCTTAGGGTTAGGGTCAGTTCCCGGGGAGCTGTTTTTT.

The rearrangement joins TRBV20-1 to TRBJ2-2; 8 positions match TRBD2. CDR3 length equals 15 residues. Per the germline V gene, CDR1 is DFQATT and CDR2 is SNEGSKA (reference sequence). The V gene end was trimmed by 5 bases and the J gene end by 2 bases; junction bases not matched to a gene: 7. The CDR3 is CSARRGGVNTGELFF. DNA for the CDR3: TGCAGTGCTCGACGGGGGGGAGTAAACACCGGGGAGCTGTTTTTT.

V and J are TRBV5-1 and TRBJ2-2, with D perhaps TRBD1 (5 bases). V was trimmed by 4 bases and J by 6 bases, leaving 7 bases between them. Germline-derived CDR1 and CDR2 are SGHRS and YFSETQ. The CDR3 spans 12 residues. CDR3 sequence: CASSTQAGELFF. CDR3 DNA: TGCGCCAGCAGCACACAGGCCGGGGAGCTGTTTTTT.